The rows below give T cell receptor beta chains drawn from one sample of a study of blood T cell repertoires in COVID-19. Generated by immunoSEQ multiplex PCR, the TCRdb table keeps only in-frame clones and is missing some. The top ten hold less than 14% of the sample, which has approximately 120,000 clones, around 77% seen once. Input material: peripheral blood. The receptors originated from a human donor in a cohort sampled during active COVID-19. Both conserved end residues are part of each CDR3. The D gene is left open where the match is weak. Clone size is stated in some rows and not others, as once, few, many or a class when expanded.

j_gene	v_gene	d_gene	abundance	CDR3nt	CDR3aa
TRBJ1-5	TRBV28	NA	once	TGTGCCAGCAGTCCCCCGGGGGACAATCAGCCCCAGCATTTT	CASSPPGDNQPQHF
TRBJ2-1	TRBV7-3	NA	once	TGTGCCAGCGTGGGGGCCGGCAATGAGCAGTTCTTC	CASVGAGNEQFF
TRBJ1-5	TRBV24-1	TRBD1	NA	TGTGCCACCAGTGACACGACAGGGGGCGTGCATCAGCCCCAGCATTTT	CATSDTTGGVHQPQHF
TRBJ1-1	TRBV19	NA	NA	TGTGCCAGTAGTACCCACAGGGAAGGGAGCGCTGAAGCTTTCTTT	CASSTHREGSAEAFF
TRBJ1-2	TRBV3-1/TRBV3-2	NA	few	TGTGCCAGCAGCATCCGGCGGGGCTCACTAGCCCATGGCTACACCTTC	CASSIRRGSLAHGYTF
TRBJ1-2	TRBV5-1	NA	NA	TGCGCCAGCAGCTTTTCAGGGAACTATGGCTACACCTTC	CASSFSGNYGYTF
TRBJ1-5	TRBV5-1	NA	once	TGCGCCAGCAGCTTGGAGGCGGGCAATAGCAATCAGCCCCAGCATTTT	CASSLEAGNSNQPQHF
TRBJ2-7	TRBV6-1	TRBD2	few	TGTGCCAGCAGTGGGGGACTAGCGGGGGTTTCCTACGAGCAGTACTTC	CASSGGLAGVSYEQYF
TRBJ1-1	TRBV7-6	NA	NA	TGTGCCAGCAGCTCGTGGGCAGGAGGCACTGAAGCTTTCTTT	CASSSWAGGTEAFF
TRBJ2-3	TRBV6-2/TRBV6-3	NA	NA	TGTGCCAGCAGTTACGGCGGGGAAAACACAGATACGCAGTATTTT	CASSYGGENTDTQYF
TRBJ1-1	TRBV3-1/TRBV3-2	TRBD1	NA	TGTGCCAGCAGCCAATTGGGACAGGGGCGGACTGAAGCTTTCTTT	CASSQLGQGRTEAFF
TRBJ1-5	TRBV28	NA	NA	TGTGCCAGCAGTCCGTGGGGAGATCCCAATCAGCCCCAGCATTTT	CASSPWGDPNQPQHF
TRBJ2-7	TRBV30	TRBD1	NA	TGTGCCTGGGGACAGGGTCTCTACGAGCAGTACTTC	CAWGQGLYEQYF
TRBJ1-5	TRBV2	TRBD1	NA	TGTGCCAGCAGTGAGGGACAGAGCAATCAGCCCCAGCATTTT	CASSEGQSNQPQHF
TRBJ1-2	TRBV6-4	TRBD1	NA	TGTGCCAGCAGTGACATAGGGGGCACCTATGGCTACACCTTC	CASSDIGGTYGYTF
TRBJ2-1	TRBV9	NA	NA	TGTGCCAGCAGCGCCTCTACGACTAGATACAATGAGCAGTTCTTC	CASSASTTRYNEQFF
TRBJ1-5	TRBV10-2	NA	NA	TGCGCCAGCAGTAACGGGGGGATCGGGCCCCAGCATTTT	CASSNGGIGPQHF
TRBJ2-2	TRBV2	NA	NA	TGTGCCAGCTGGGCGACGGCGAACACCGGGGAGCTGTTTTTT	CASWATANTGELFF
TRBJ2-7	TRBV21-1	NA	NA	TGTGCCAGCACCACGAGGTCAGGGGACTACGAGCAGTACTTC	CASTTRSGDYEQYF
TRBJ2-7	TRBV5-1	NA	NA	TGCGCCAGCAGCGAAAGAAGTATTTCGATTAATAGCCCCTACGAGCAGTACTTC	CASSERSISINSPYEQYF
TRBJ2-7	TRBV7-8	NA	NA	TGTGCCAGCAGCTTAAATGAGATGGTGGTGTCCTACGAGCAGTACTTC	CASSLNEMVVSYEQYF
TRBJ2-7	TRBV3-1/TRBV3-2	TRBD1	NA	TGTGCCAGCAGCCAAGTTGGACAGGGGGTCAACGAGCAGTACTTC	CASSQVGQGVNEQYF
TRBJ2-3	TRBV15	TRBD2	NA	TGTGCCACCAGCGGGGATAGCGGGGGGAGCACAGATACGCAGTATTTT	CATSGDSGGSTDTQYF
TRBJ1-2	TRBV6-1	NA	NA	TGTGCCAGCAGTGAAGTCCGGTCTGGGGCATATGGCTACACCTTC	CASSEVRSGAYGYTF
TRBJ1-2	TRBV18	NA	NA	TGTGCCAGCTCACCTGACGGACAGAAGTATGGCTACACCTTC	CASSPDGQKYGYTF
TRBJ2-7	TRBV6-6	NA	NA	TGTGCCAGCAGTTCTTCCGGGACTCCAGCCTCCGAGCAGTACTTC	CASSSSGTPASEQYF
TRBJ2-1	TRBV7-9	NA	NA	TGTGCCAGCAGCTTAGCCGACAATGAGCAGTTCTTC	CASSLADNEQFF
TRBJ2-1	TRBV11-2	NA	once	TGTGCCAGCACACGGGAGTCAAGTGAGCAGTTCTTC	CASTRESSEQFF
TRBJ2-7	TRBV7-2	NA	NA	TGTGCCAGCAGCTTAGTGTCGGGGGGCCTATACTACGAGCAGTACTTC	CASSLVSGGLYYEQYF
TRBJ1-2	TRBV10-3	NA	NA	TGTGCCATCAGTGAGCGAGGGAACGGCTACACCTTC	CAISERGNGYTF
TRBJ1-1	TRBV7-9	NA	NA	TGTGCCAGCAGCTTTATGGGCGGGAGGGCTTTCTTT	CASSFMGGRAFF
TRBJ2-4	TRBV20-1	NA	few	TGCAGTGCTAGAGTGGGAGAACTTCAGTACTTC	CSARVGELQYF
TRBJ2-2	TRBV5-1	NA	NA	TGCGCCAGCAGCAAGGACATCAACACCGGGGAGCTGTTTTTT	CASSKDINTGELFF
TRBJ1-1	TRBV2	NA	many	TGTGCCAGCAAGGGGACTTCACTGGAAGCTTTCTTT	CASKGTSLEAFF
TRBJ2-3	TRBV6-5	NA	NA	TGTGCCAGCAGTCCCCGAGGGGGGGGCAGGGATACGCAGTATTTT	CASSPRGGGRDTQYF
TRBJ2-1	TRBV7-9	TRBD2	NA	TGTGCCAGCAGCTTTACTAGCGGGGGGGCGGCAAATGAGCAGTTCTTC	CASSFTSGGAANEQFF
TRBJ1-1	TRBV19	NA	NA	TGTGCCAGTAGGACCAGGGGGAACACTGAAGCTTTCTTT	CASRTRGNTEAFF
TRBJ1-1	TRBV6-6	TRBD1	NA	TGTGCCAGCAGTTACTCCATAGACAGGGGCACTGAAGCTTTCTTT	CASSYSIDRGTEAFF
TRBJ2-7	TRBV11-2	TRBD2	NA	TGTGCCAGCAACCAAGCGGGGGAGTCCTACGAGCAGTACTTC	CASNQAGESYEQYF
TRBJ1-5	TRBV10-3	NA	NA	TGTGCCATCAGTGAGTACGTCGGCGGGACTCAGCCCCAGCATTTT	CAISEYVGGTQPQHF
TRBJ2-3	TRBV7-6	TRBD2	NA	TGTGCCAGCAGTGGACTAGCGGGTTCCACAGATACGCAGTATTTT	CASSGLAGSTDTQYF
TRBJ2-7	TRBV7-9	TRBD2	NA	TGTGCCAGCAGCTTTCGGGACGACCGGTCGGGGGGTAGCTCCTACGAGCAGTACTTC	CASSFRDDRSGGSSYEQYF
TRBJ1-1	TRBV5-1	NA	NA	TGCGCCAGCAGCTTGGTTAGTCCCGGGAACACTGAAGCTTTCTTT	CASSLVSPGNTEAFF
TRBJ1-2	TRBV5-1	TRBD1	NA	TGCGCCAGCAGCTTGGGAGGGACAGGGCAGTACGGCTACACCTTC	CASSLGGTGQYGYTF
TRBJ2-7	TRBV28	NA	few	TGTGCCAGCAGTTTGTCACACAGGGTTAGGACCTACGAGCAGTACTTC	CASSLSHRVRTYEQYF
TRBJ2-2	TRBV6-2/TRBV6-3	TRBD2	NA	TGTGCCAGCAGTTACCCGCTAGCGGGGGGACCCATACAAAACACCGGGGAGCTGTTTTTT	CASSYPLAGGPIQNTGELFF
TRBJ2-1	TRBV5-1	TRBD2	NA	TGCGCCAGCACCGTGACTAGCGGGGGGGTAAATGAGCAGTTCTTC	CASTVTSGGVNEQFF